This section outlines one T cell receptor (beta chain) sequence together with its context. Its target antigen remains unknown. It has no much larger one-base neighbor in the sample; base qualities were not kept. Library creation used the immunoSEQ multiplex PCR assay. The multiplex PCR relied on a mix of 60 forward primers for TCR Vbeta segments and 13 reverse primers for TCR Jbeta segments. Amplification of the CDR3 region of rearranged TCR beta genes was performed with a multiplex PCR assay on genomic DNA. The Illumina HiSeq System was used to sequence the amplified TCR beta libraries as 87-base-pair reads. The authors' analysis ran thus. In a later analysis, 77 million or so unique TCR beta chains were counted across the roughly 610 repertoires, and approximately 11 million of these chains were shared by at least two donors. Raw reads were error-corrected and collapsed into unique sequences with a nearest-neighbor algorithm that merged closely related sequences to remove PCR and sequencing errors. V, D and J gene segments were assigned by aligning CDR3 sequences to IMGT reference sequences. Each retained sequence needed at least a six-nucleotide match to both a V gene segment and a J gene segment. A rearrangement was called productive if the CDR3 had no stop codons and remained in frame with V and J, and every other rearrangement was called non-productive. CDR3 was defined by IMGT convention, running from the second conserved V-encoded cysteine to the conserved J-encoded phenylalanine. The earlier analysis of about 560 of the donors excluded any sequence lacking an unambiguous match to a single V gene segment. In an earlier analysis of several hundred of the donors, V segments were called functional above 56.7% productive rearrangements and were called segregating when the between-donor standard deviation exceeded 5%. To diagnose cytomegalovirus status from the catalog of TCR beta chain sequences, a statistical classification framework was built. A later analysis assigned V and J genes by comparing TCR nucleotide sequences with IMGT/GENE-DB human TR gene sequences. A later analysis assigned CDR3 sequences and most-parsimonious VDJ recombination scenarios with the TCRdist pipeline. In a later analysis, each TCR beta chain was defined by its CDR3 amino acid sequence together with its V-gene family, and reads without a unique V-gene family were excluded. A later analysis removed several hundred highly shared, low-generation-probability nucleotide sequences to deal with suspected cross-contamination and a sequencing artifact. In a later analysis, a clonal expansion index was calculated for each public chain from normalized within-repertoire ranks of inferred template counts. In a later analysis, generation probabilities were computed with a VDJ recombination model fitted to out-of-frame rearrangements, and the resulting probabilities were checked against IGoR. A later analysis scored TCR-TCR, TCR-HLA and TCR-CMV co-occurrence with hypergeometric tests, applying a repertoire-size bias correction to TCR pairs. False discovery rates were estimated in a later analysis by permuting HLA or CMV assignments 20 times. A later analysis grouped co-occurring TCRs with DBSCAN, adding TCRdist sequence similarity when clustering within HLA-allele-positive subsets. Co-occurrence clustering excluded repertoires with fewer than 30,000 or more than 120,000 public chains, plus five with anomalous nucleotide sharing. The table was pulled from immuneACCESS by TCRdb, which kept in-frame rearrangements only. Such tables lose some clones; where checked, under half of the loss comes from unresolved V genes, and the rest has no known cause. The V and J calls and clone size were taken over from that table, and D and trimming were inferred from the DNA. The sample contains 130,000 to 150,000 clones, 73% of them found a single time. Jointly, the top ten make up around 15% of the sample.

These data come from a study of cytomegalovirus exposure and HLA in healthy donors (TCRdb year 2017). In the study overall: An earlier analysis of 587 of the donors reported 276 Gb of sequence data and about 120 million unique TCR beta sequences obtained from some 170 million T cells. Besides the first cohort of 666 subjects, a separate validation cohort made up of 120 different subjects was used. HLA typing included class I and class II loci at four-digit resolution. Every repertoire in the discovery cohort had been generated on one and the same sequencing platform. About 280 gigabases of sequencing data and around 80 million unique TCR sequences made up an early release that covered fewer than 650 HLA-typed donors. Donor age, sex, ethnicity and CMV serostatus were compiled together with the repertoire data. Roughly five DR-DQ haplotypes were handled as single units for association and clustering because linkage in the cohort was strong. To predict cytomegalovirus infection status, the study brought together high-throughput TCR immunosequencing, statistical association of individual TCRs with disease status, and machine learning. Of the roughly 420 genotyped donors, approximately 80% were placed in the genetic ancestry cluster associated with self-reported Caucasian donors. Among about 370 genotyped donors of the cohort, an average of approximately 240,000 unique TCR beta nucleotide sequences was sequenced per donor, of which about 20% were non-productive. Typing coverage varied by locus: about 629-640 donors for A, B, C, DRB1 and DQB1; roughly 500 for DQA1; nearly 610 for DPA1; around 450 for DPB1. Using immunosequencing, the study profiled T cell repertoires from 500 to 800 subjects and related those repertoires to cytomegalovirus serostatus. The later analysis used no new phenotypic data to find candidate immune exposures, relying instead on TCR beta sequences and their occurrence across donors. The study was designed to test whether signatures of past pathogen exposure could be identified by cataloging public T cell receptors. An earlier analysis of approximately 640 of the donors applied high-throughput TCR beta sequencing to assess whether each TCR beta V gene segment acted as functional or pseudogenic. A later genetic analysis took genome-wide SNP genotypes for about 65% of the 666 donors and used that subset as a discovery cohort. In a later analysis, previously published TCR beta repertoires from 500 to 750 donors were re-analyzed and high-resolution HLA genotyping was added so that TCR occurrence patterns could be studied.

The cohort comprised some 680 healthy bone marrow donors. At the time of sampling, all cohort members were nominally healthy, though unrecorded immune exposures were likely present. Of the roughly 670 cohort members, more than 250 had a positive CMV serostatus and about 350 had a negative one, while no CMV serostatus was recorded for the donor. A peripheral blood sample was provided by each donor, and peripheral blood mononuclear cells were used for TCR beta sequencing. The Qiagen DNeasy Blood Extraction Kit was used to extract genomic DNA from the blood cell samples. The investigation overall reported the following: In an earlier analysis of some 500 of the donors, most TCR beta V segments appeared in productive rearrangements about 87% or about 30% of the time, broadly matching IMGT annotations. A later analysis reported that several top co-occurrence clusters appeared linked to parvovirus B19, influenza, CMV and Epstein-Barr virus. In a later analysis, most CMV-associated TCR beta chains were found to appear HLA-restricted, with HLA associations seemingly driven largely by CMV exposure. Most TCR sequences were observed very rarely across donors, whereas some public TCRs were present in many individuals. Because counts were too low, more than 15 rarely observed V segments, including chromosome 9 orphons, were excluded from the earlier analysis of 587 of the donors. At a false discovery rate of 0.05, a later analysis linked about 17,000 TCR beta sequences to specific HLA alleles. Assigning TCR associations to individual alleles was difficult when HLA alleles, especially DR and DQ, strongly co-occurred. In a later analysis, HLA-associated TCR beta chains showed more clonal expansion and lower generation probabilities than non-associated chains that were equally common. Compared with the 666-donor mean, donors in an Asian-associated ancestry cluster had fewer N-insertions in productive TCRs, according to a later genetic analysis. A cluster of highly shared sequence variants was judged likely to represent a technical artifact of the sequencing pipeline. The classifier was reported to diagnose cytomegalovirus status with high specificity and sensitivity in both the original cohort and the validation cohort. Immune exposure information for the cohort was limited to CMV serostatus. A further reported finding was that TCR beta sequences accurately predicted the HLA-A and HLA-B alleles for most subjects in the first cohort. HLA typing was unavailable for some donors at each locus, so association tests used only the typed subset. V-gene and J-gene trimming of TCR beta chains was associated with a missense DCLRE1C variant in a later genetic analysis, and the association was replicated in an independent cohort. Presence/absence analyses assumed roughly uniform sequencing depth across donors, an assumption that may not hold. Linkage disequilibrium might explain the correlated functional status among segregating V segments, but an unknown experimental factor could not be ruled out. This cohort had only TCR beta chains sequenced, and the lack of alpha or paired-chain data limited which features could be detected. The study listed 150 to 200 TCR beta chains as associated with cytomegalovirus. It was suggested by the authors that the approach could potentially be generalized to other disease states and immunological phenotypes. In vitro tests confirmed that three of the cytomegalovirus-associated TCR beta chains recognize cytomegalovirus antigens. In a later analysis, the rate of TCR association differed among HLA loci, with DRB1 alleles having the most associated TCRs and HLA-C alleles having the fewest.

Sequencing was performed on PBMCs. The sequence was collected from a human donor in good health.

The DNA sequence follows: TGTGCCATCAAGTCTAGCGGAGGCTACGAGCAGTACTTC. Translated, it gives CAIKSSGGYEQYF. The chain links TRBV10-3 with TRBJ2-7; 7 central bases correspond to TRBD2. The CDR1 and CDR2 encoded by the germline V gene are ENHRY and SYGVKD. Here V drops 7 bases and J drops 3 bases, and the junction holds 6 bases not matched to any gene. Reading from cysteine to phenylalanine, the CDR3 counts 13 amino acids. The kept DNA is CDR3 alone, 39 bases in frame from the first base.